This paragraph covers one TCR beta chain sequence. Its antigen remains unknown. The V gene's germline CDR1 is MNHEY and CDR2 SVGAGI. Trimming took 6 bases from V and 8 from J, leaving 16 bases between them. CDR3 length: 14 residues. These data originate in a study of T cell responses to AZD1222 COVID-19 vaccine. Some clones are missing from TCRdb's copy, which holds only in-frame ones; the method was immunoSEQ multiplex PCR. The sample carries 150,000 or so clones, about 89% recorded once. Findings and caveats of the study: Repertoires were obtained solely post-peak T cell response. Females made up more of the donors, who were largely white British, and clonal diversity may have come out too low.

The sample here was peripheral blood, taken on day 0 of AZD1222 vaccination. The chain is built from TRBV6-5 and TRBJ1-4; maybe TRBD1 (6 bases). The receptor comes from an adult in good health. CDR3 amino acids: CASSSQGIVEKLFF. CDR3 DNA sequence: TGTGCCAGCAGCAGCCAGGGGATAGTCGAAAAACTGTTTTTT.